The rows below give T cell receptor beta chains drawn from one sample of a study of T cells in Graves' hyperthyroidism and ophthalmopathy. TCRdb reprocessed the multiplex PCR reads via MiXCR and lists one record per CDR3 protein. The sample includes about 300,000 distinct CDR3 sequences, over 15% of them seen just once. Material: blood. The receptor set was obtained from a man aged 30 to 45 with Graves' hyperthyroidism. Each CDR3 is given with its conserved first and last residue. The order of the fields is V gene, D gene, clone size, J gene, CDR3 DNA, CDR3 protein. A D gene is named only where the DNA matches it firmly. A clone size is listed for some rows: how often the clone was seen (once, few, many), or a class if it is expanded.

TRBV19	NA	NA	TRBJ2-1	TGTGCCAGTAGTATAAGAGTCCTTATCGCCTACAATGAGCAGTTCTTC	CASSIRVLIAYNEQFF
TRBV12-3/TRBV12-4	NA	many	TRBJ2-7	TGTGCCAGCAGTTTATCCCAACCGGGACCTGCGATCTCCTACGAGCAGTACTTC	CASSLSQPGPAISYEQYF
TRBV2	TRBD1	many	TRBJ2-7	TGTGCCAGCAGTGCCGACAGGGGCGAGCAGTACTTC	CASSADRGEQYF
TRBV28	NA	many	TRBJ1-6	TGTGCCAGCAGTTTATGGGAGTGGAGCTCCTATAATTCACCCCTCCACTTT	CASSLWEWSSYNSPLHF
TRBV20-1	TRBD2	many	TRBJ2-5	TGCAGTGCCTATCTCGGGGGGCAAGAGACCCAGTACTTC	CSAYLGGQETQYF
TRBV7-9	TRBD1	NA	TRBJ1-5	TGTGCCACAGGGGGTTCCCAGCCCCAGCATTTT	CATGGSQPQHF
TRBV11-3	NA	many	TRBJ2-3	TGTGCCAGCAGCTTAGGAGGGGGGAACCCAGATACGCAGTATTTT	CASSLGGGNPDTQYF
TRBV30	NA	NA	TRBJ1-1	TGTGCCTGGCTCTCTACAGGTCTGGCTGAAGCTTTCTTT	CAWLSTGLAEAFF
TRBV28	TRBD1	NA	TRBJ1-1	TGTGCCAGCAGTTCACCAGGGGGCCTGAACACTGAAGCTTTCTTT	CASSSPGGLNTEAFF
TRBV18	TRBD1	many	TRBJ1-5	TGTGCCAGCTCAAGGACAGGGAGCAATCAGCCCCAGCATTTT	CASSRTGSNQPQHF
TRBV3-1	NA	few	TRBJ2-1	TGTGCCAGCAGCCCACCTTACAGGGACCTCAGCTCCTACAATGAGCAGTTCTTC	CASSPPYRDLSSYNEQFF
TRBV5-1	TRBD1	many	TRBJ2-2	TGCGCCAGCAGCGAGGGACAGGGGGTCGCCGGGGAGCTGTTTTTT	CASSEGQGVAGELFF
TRBV9	NA	NA	TRBJ2-1	TGTGCCAGCAGCGCCACTTTAGTTGAGGGCTATACGGACAATGAGCAGTTCTTC	CASSATLVEGYTDNEQFF
TRBV6-1	NA	NA	TRBJ2-1	TGTGCCAGCGGAAGAGAAGCGTACAATGAGCAGTTCTTC	CASGREAYNEQFF
TRBV3-1	NA	few	TRBJ2-1	TGTGCCAGCAGTTTTCAAGCGGCGAATGAGCAGTTCTTC	CASSFQAANEQFF
TRBV28	TRBD1	many	TRBJ1-1	TGTGCCAGCAGTTCAGCCGGGACAGAGAGTAAAGCTTTCTTT	CASSSAGTESKAFF
TRBV12-3/TRBV12-4	NA	once	TRBJ1-4	TGTGCCAGCAGTTTCACTAATGAAAAACTGTTTTTT	CASSFTNEKLFF
TRBV5-5	NA	few	TRBJ1-5	TGTGCCAGCAGCTTCGGCCAGGGTGTTAGTCAGCCCCAGCATTTT	CASSFGQGVSQPQHF
TRBV2	TRBD1	many	TRBJ1-1	TGTGCCAGCAGTCGACAGGGGTTGAGCACTGAAGCTTTCTTT	CASSRQGLSTEAFF
TRBV12-3/TRBV12-4	NA	many	TRBJ1-1	TGTGCCAGCAGTCAGGCGGGGTGGGACACTGAAGCTTTCTTT	CASSQAGWDTEAFF
TRBV14	TRBD1	NA	TRBJ1-6	TGTGCCAGCAGCGGATCGACAGGGGCTCGGTCACCCCTCCACTTT	CASSGSTGARSPLHF
TRBV7-6	NA	few	TRBJ1-3	TGTGCCAGCAGCTTCCCACAGGCCTCTGGAAACACCATATATTTT	CASSFPQASGNTIYF
TRBV2	TRBD2	NA	TRBJ2-2	TGTGCCAGCAGTGAATCCGGACTAGCGGGGCCCGGGGAGCTGTTTTTT	CASSESGLAGPGELFF
TRBV28	TRBD2	many	TRBJ2-7	TGTGCCAGCAGTACTAGCGGGTTGACCTCCTACGAGCAGTACTTC	CASSTSGLTSYEQYF
TRBV19	TRBD1	few	TRBJ2-3	TGTGCCAGTAGTATTACCCTTTCCGACCAGGGGGCGACCGATACGCAGTATTTT	CASSITLSDQGATDTQYF
TRBV20-1	TRBD2	NA	TRBJ2-1	TGCAGTGCCTTAGCGGGGCCGTACAATGAGCAGTTCTTC	CSALAGPYNEQFF
TRBV19	NA	few	TRBJ1-5	TGTGCCAGTAGTATCCGGCAGGGCGGCAATCAGCCCCAGCATTTT	CASSIRQGGNQPQHF
TRBV20-1	NA	many	TRBJ1-2	TGCAGTGCATCACAGGGAAGGGGCTACACCTTC	CSASQGRGYTF
TRBV7-2	NA	many	TRBJ2-1	TGTGCCAGCAGCTTTGACCTTAGGGGACACAATGAGCAGTTCTTC	CASSFDLRGHNEQFF